This entry lists 24 T cell receptor beta chains sequenced from one sample in a study of PD-L1 blockade in urothelial cancer. The table came from immunoSEQ multiplex PCR; TCRdb's copy has only in-frame clones and leaves some out. This sample carries roughly 45,000 clones, around 84% of them seen once, and the ten largest clones take roughly 15%. Time point noted: pretreatment peripheral blood. The sequencing here drew on PBMCs, taken around atezolizumab (anti-PD-L1) treatment. The receptors derive from a man aged 55-75 years with urothelial cancer.

The rearrangement links TRBV28 to TRBJ1-3; D is unclear. Per the germline V gene, CDR1 is MDHEN and CDR2 is SYDVKM. The CDR3 length is 13 residues. Between the trimmed V and J ends, which lost 3 bases and 8 bases, there was a span of 11 bases. In nucleotides, the CDR3 is TGTGCCAGCAGTTTGACACTTCGGTACACCATATATTTT. This gives the protein CASSLTLRYTIYF.

V usage is TRBV4-1 and J usage is TRBJ1-4, with 7 bases lining up with TRBD1. Trimming took 0 bases from V and 6 from J; bases not matched to a gene: 7. Germline CDR1 and CDR2: MGHRA and YSYEKL. The CDR3 extends over 16 amino acids. The CDR3: CASSQDRRGGDEKLFF. Here the CDR3 DNA reads TGCGCCAGCAGCCAAGATCGTAGAGGGGGCGATGAAAAACTGTTTTTT.

A few counts support this clone. V is TRBV19 and J is TRBJ1-1; a weak D match, TRBD1 (6 bases). Looked up from germline, CDR1 is LNHDA and CDR2 is SQIVND (reference sequence). The CDR3 is 13 residues long. V shed 7 bases and J shed 3 bases, with 12 bases lying between them. This CDR3 reads CASKKGGDTEAFF. CDR3 DNA sequence: TGTGCCAGTAAAAAAGGGGGGGACACTGAAGCTTTCTTT.

This clone occurred once. The genes are TRBV12-5 and TRBJ1-1, with 7 bases aligning to TRBD1. Germline V gene data show CDR1 as LGHNT and CDR2 as FRNRAP. J was trimmed by 8 bases and V by 5 bases; bases with no gene match: 2. This CDR3 comprises 11 residues. CDR3 sequence reads: CASGQTGEAFF. In nucleotides, the CDR3 is TGTGCTAGTGGTCAGACAGGGGAAGCTTTCTTT.

CDR3 residues: CASRSNAGGSDTQYF. The CDR3 DNA is TGTGCCAGCAGGTCAAACGCGGGGGGATCAGATACGCAGTATTTT. The rearrangement uses TRBV7-2 and TRBJ2-3, with 8 bases aligning to TRBD2. The CDR3 extends over 15 amino acids. Germline CDR1 is SGHTA and CDR2 is FQGNSA. The ends lost 6 bases at V and 4 bases at J; junction bases unmatched: 9.

For the CDR3, the DNA is TGTGCCAGCAGCCGACAGCAGTACGAGCAGTACTTC. It specifies CASSRQQYEQYF. This chain uses TRBV7-9 with TRBJ2-7, with D tentatively TRBD1 (5 bases). CDR3 size: 12 residues. The V end was cut by 5 bases, the J end by 4 bases, with 9 bases between. The germline CDR1 and CDR2 sequences are SEHNR and FQNEAQ (reference sequence).

The chain is built from TRBV5-6 and TRBJ2-5; possibly TRBD2 for D (5 bases). The CDR3 contains 13 residues. The germline V gene encodes CDR1 SGHDT and CDR2 YYEEEE. V was pared by 0 bases and J by 7 bases, with 10 bases between. The CDR3 nucleotides are TGTGCCAGCAGCTTGGGGCGGGCAGGGACCCAGTACTTC. Its protein product is CASSLGRAGTQYF.

The rearrangement links TRBV2 to TRBJ2-3, with a tentative D call TRBD1 (6 bases). The V and J ends lost 1 base and 4 bases respectively, with 12 bases between them. From germline, CDR1 is SNHLY and CDR2 FYNNEI. The CDR3 consists of 15 residues. CDR3 sequence (DNA): TGTGCCAGCAGTGAAGGGCAGGGGTGGGCAGATACGCAGTATTTT. Its protein is CASSEGQGWADTQYF. The whole variable domain, remainder taken from reference TRBV2 and TRBJ2-3, is EPEVTQTPSHQVTQMGQEVILRCVPISNHLYFYWYRQILGQKVEFLVSFYNNEISEKSEIFDDQFSVERPDGSNFTLKIRSTKLEDSAMYFCASSEGQGWADTQYFGPGTRLTVL.

The chain carries TRBV19 and TRBJ2-7; 12 bases are a match to TRBD2. J was trimmed by 8 bases and V by 5 bases; bases with no gene match: 10. Germline-derived CDR1 and CDR2 are LNHDA and SQIVND (reference sequence). The CDR3 runs to 15 residues. CDR3 protein: CASSPPTSGSFKQYF. The CDR3 nucleotides read TGTGCCAGTAGTCCTCCGACTAGCGGGAGTTTCAAGCAGTACTTC. Complete variable domain (other parts from reference TRBV19 and TRBJ2-7): DGGITQSPKYLFRKEGQNVTLSCEQNLNHDAMYWYRQDPGQGLRLIYYSQIVNDFQKGDIAEGYSVSREKKESFPLTVTSAQKNPTAFYLCASSPPTSGSFKQYFGPGTRLTVT.

The rearrangement joins TRBV9 to TRBJ2-7, with 9 bases fitting TRBD2. The germline V gene has CDR1 SGDLS and CDR2 YYNGEE. Trimming cost V 3 bases and J 2 bases; bases outside gene matches: 18. The CDR3 loop spans 19 amino acids. The CDR3 region is CASSDPGGPSGKAAYEQYF. The DNA of the CDR3 is TGTGCCAGCAGCGACCCGGGAGGCCCTAGCGGGAAGGCGGCCTACGAGCAGTACTTC. Together with reference TRBV9 and TRBJ2-7, the CDR3 gives the full variable domain: DSGVTQTPKHLITATGQRVTLRCSPRSGDLSVYWYQQSLDQGLQFLIQYYNGEERAKGNILERFSAQQFPDLHSELNLSSLELGDSALYFCASSDPGGPSGKAAYEQYFGPGTRLTVT.

This clone appeared a few times. The rearrangement links TRBV6-1 to TRBJ2-4; 7 nucleotides match TRBD1. There are 13 residues in the CDR3. J was trimmed by 9 bases and V by 5 bases; bases with no gene match: 7. Germline-derived CDR1 and CDR2 are MNHNS and SASEGT. This CDR3 reads CASSWDSKGIQYF. The CDR3 DNA is TGTGCCAGCAGTTGGGACAGTAAGGGCATTCAGTACTTC.

This chain uses TRBV28 with TRBJ1-4; D may be TRBD1 (6 bases). V was cut by 6 bases and J by 4 bases, with 12 bases left in between. This CDR3 is built from 14 residues. Germline CDR1 MDHEN, CDR2 SYDVKM. CDR3 sequence reads: CASSIGGFNEKLFF. CDR3 coding DNA: TGTGCCAGCAGCATAGGGGGATTTAATGAAAAACTGTTTTTT. The full variable domain, rest sourced from reference TRBV28 and TRBJ1-4, is DVKVTQSSRYLVKRTGEKVFLECVQDMDHENMFWYRQDPGLGLRLIYFSYDVKMKEKGDIPEGYSVSREKKERFSLILESASTNQTSMYLCASSIGGFNEKLFFGSGTQLSVL.

The rearrangement uses TRBV5-1 and TRBJ1-1; unclear D gene. The germline gives CDR1 SGHRS, CDR2 YFSETQ. The CDR3 contains 14 residues. V lost 0 bases and J 1 base, leaving 7 bases between the germline ends. CDR3 amino acids: CASSLAQSNTEAFF. In DNA form, the CDR3 reads TGCGCCAGCAGCTTGGCTCAGTCGAACACTGAAGCTTTCTTT.

The J gene is TRBJ1-1, the V gene TRBV2; D is uncertain. The germline V gene has CDR1 SNHLY and CDR2 FYNNEI. The CDR3 sequence is 14 residues long. V shed 0 bases and J shed 6 bases, with 11 bases lying between them. CDR3 sequence (DNA): TGTGCCAGCAGTGAAGCGCGGAGTGAAGCTGAAGCTTTCTTT. It translates to CASSEARSEAEAFF.

This chain joins TRBV19 and TRBJ1-6; D not certain. This CDR3 spans 14 amino acids. V was cut by 3 bases and J by 5 bases, with 8 bases left in between. CDR1 LNHDA and CDR2 SQIVND come from the germline V gene (reference sequence). The CDR3, as DNA: TGTGCCAGTAGTATGGCAGAACATAATTCACCCCTCCACTTT. As protein: CASSMAEHNSPLHF.

V and J are TRBV2 and TRBJ2-5; 13 bases map to TRBD2. The V gene's germline CDR1 is SNHLY and CDR2 FYNNEI. This CDR3 comprises 16 residues. V lost 5 bases to trimming and J lost 5 bases; unmatched junction nucleotides: 8. The CDR3: CASSLSILAGGETQYF. CDR3 in DNA: TGTGCCAGCAGTTTGTCCATACTAGCGGGAGGGGAGACCCAGTACTTC.

The genes are TRBV15 and TRBJ2-7, with D maybe TRBD2 (6 bases). There are 14 residues in the CDR3. V was pared by 0 bases and J by 4 bases, with 10 bases between. Germline V gene lookup returns CDR1 LNHNV and CDR2 YYDKDF (reference sequence). The CDR3 sequence: CATSRDEEGYEQYF. Written as DNA, the CDR3 is TGTGCCACCAGCAGAGATGAGGAGGGGTACGAGCAGTACTTC.

This clone was seen more than once but under ten times. The rearrangement uses TRBV5-1 and TRBJ2-7; tentative D call: TRBD2 (5 bases). Trimming took off 0 bases at V and 6 bases at J, with 16 bases between the two ends. There are 15 residues in the CDR3. The germline gives CDR1 SGHRS, CDR2 YFSETQ. This chain's CDR3 is CASSLEALKAGEQYF. The DNA of the CDR3 is TGCGCCAGCAGCTTGGAGGCCCTTAAGGCGGGCGAGCAGTACTTC.

This chain connects TRBV19 to TRBJ1-1; 8 nucleotides agree with TRBD1. Germline-derived CDR1 and CDR2 are LNHDA and SQIVND (reference sequence). Losses at the gene ends were 2 bases for V and 1 base for J; bases not matched to a gene: 3. The CDR3 length is 15 residues. CDR3 in amino acids: CASSIQGAENTEAFF. The CDR3 DNA sequence: TGTGCCAGTAGTATACAGGGGGCGGAGAACACTGAAGCTTTCTTT.

The chain carries TRBV6-5 and TRBJ2-7; 8 bases map to TRBD1. There are 13 residues in the CDR3. J lost 8 bases, V lost 4 bases, and 7 bases had no gene match. CDR1 is MNHEY, CDR2 SVGAGI, per germline. The CDR3 DNA sequence: TGTGCCAGCAGTTCCCTCGGACAGGGAAAGCAGTACTTC. The encoded protein is CASSSLGQGKQYF.

This clone was counted a few times. This chain uses TRBV29-1 with TRBJ1-1; 8 nucleotides align to TRBD1. Germline CDR1 reads SQVTM; CDR2 reads ANQGSEA. V gave up 7 bases and J gave up 7 bases; unmatched junction bases: 5. CDR3 size: 11 residues. In DNA form, the CDR3 reads TGCAGCGGTCAGGGGGCTGGTGAAGCTTTCTTT. It encodes CSGQGAGEAFF. The full variable domain, in which reference TRBV29-1 and TRBJ1-1 provide the parts outside the CDR3, is SAVISQKPSRDICQRGTSLTIQCQVDSQVTMMFWYRQQPGQSLTLIATANQGSEATYESGFVIDKFPISRPNLTFSTLTVSNMSPEDSSIYLCSGQGAGEAFFGQGTRLTVV.

The J gene is TRBJ2-3, the V gene TRBV2; D is unresolved. Trimming took off 3 bases at V and 2 bases at J, with 3 bases between the two ends. The germline CDR1 and CDR2 sequences are SNHLY and FYNNEI. The CDR3 has 12 amino acids. The CDR3 loop is CASSDYTDTQYF. The CDR3, as DNA: TGTGCCAGCAGTGACTACACAGATACGCAGTATTTT. Drawing the rest from reference TRBV2 and TRBJ2-3, the complete variable domain is EPEVTQTPSHQVTQMGQEVILRCVPISNHLYFYWYRQILGQKVEFLVSFYNNEISEKSEIFDDQFSVERPDGSNFTLKIRSTKLEDSAMYFCASSDYTDTQYFGPGTRLTVL.

The V and J genes are TRBV28 and TRBJ2-7; tentative D call: TRBD2 (6 bases). V lost 5 bases, J lost 1 base, and 15 bases lay in between. CDR1 and CDR2 from the germline V gene are MDHEN and SYDVKM. The CDR3 is 15 amino acids. The CDR3 is CASSPRDFFSYEQYF. The CDR3 nucleotides read TGTGCCAGCAGTCCACGGGACTTCTTTTCCTACGAGCAGTACTTC.

The chain combines TRBV28 with TRBJ2-7, with TRBD2 matching over 10 bases. After removal of 10 bases from V and 5 bases from J, the junction contained 20 bases not matched to a gene. The CDR3 contains 17 residues. Per the germline V gene, CDR1 is MDHEN and CDR2 is SYDVKM. CDR3 nucleotides: TGTGCCAACAAGGGGGGGCGGACTAGCGGTTCGCTGAACGAGCAGTACTTC. Protein: CANKGGRTSGSLNEQYF.